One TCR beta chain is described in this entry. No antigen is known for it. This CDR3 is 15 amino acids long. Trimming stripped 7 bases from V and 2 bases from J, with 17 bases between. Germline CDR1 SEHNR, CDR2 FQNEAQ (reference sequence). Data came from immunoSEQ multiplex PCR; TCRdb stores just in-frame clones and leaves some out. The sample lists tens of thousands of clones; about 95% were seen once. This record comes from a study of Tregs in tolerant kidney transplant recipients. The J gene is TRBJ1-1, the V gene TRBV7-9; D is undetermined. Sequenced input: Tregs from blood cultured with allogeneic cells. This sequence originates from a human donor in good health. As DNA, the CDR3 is TGTGCCAGCACCAAGGGTGTCGGAGTCAACACTGAAGCTTTCTTT. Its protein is CASTKGVGVNTEAFF.